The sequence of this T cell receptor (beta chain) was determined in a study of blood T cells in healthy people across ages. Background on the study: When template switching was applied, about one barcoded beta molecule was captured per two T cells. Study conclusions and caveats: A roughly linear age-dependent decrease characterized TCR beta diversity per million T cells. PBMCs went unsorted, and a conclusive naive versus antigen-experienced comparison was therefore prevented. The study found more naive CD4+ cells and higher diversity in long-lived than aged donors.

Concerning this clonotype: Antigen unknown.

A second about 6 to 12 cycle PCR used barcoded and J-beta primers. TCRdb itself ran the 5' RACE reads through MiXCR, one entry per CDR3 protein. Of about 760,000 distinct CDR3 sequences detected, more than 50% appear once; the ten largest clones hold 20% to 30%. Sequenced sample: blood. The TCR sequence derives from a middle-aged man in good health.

The CDR3 protein is CAISAGNRGRAGNEQYF. The CDR3 DNA reads as TGTGCCATCAGTGCTGGTAATCGCGGGAGGGCCGGGAATGAGCAGTACTTC. V gene TRBV10-3 combines with J gene TRBJ2-5; TRBD2 aligns across 9 bases. In germline, CDR1 is ENHRY, CDR2 SYGVKD. This CDR3 is 17 amino acids long. J gave up 11 bases and V 4 bases, and 20 bases lay outside the gene matches.